The 23 T cell receptor beta chains reported below all come from one sample, sequenced in a study of OX40 agonist ivuxolimab in advanced cancers. This table comes from immunoSEQ multiplex PCR, and its TCRdb copy is limited to in-frame clones, with some not included. Altogether around 100,000 clones are present, 90% being singletons, with the ten largest covering around 0.16%. The source was CD4+ or CD8+ T cells sorted from blood, collected in a trial of the OX40 agonist ivuxolimab. These receptors came from an adult with an advanced solid tumor such as melanoma, head and neck, liver or kidney cancer.

The CDR3 coding sequence is TGTGCCAGTGCGGGACTAGCGGGAGGGCCAGGCTCCTACAATGAGCAGTTCTTC. This sequence encodes CASAGLAGGPGSYNEQFF. The chain carries TRBV19 and TRBJ2-1; 16 bases are a match to TRBD2. Trimming removed 8 bases from V and 0 bases from J; junction bases left unmatched: 7. Germline CDR1 is LNHDA and CDR2 is SQIVND (reference sequence). The CDR3 is 18 amino acids.

The V gene is TRBV5-4, the J gene TRBJ1-5; D gene unclear. The CDR3 is 14 residues long. Trimming took 3 bases from V and 7 from J, leaving 14 bases between them. The germline V gene encodes CDR1 SGHNT and CDR2 YYREEE (reference sequence). The CDR3: CASSSMGAPQPQHF. CDR3 sequence (DNA): TGTGCCAGCAGCTCCATGGGAGCCCCGCAGCCCCAGCATTTT.

The chain is built from TRBV30 and TRBJ1-2, with D possibly matching TRBD1 (5 bases). Trimming cost V 2 bases and J 8 bases, with 18 bases left between them. CDR1 is GTSNPN and CDR2 is SVGIG in the germline V gene (reference sequence). This CDR3 comprises 14 residues. The CDR3 DNA is TGTGCCTGGAGTCGATCGGTCCGGGGGGTCGGCTACACCTTC. Its protein product is CAWSRSVRGVGYTF.

V is TRBV7-9 and J is TRBJ1-1, with a tentative D call TRBD1 (6 bases). The germline V and J ends were trimmed by 3 bases and 8 bases, with 10 bases remaining between them. The length of the CDR3 is 12 residues. Germline CDR1 reads SEHNR; CDR2 reads FQNEAQ (reference sequence). The CDR3 protein is CASSFRQVEAFF. DNA of the CDR3: TGTGCCAGCAGCTTCCGACAGGTGGAAGCTTTCTTT.

The chain uses TRBV29-1 and TRBJ2-3; D is tentatively TRBD1 or TRBD2 (5 bases each). The V end was cut by 6 bases, the J end by 1 base, with 17 bases between. The CDR3 has 15 amino acids. CDR1 SQVTM and CDR2 ANQGSEA come from the germline V gene. The CDR3 protein is CSVGALAEGTDTQYF. The CDR3 DNA reads TGCAGCGTCGGGGCTCTTGCGGAGGGCACAGATACGCAGTATTTT.

As for this clone: The junction departs from the called germline gene at one end, perhaps through a read error. V and J are TRBV29-1 and TRBJ2-3, with 8 bases fitting TRBD1. This CDR3 has 15 amino acids. Germline CDR1 and CDR2: SQVTM and ANQGSEA. The CDR3 reads CSLEGSGQGTDTQYF. CDR3 nucleotide sequence: TGCAGCCTTGAAGGTTCGGGACAGGGCACAGATACGCAGTATTTT.

V and J are TRBV5-1 and TRBJ2-2, with unresolved D. The CDR3 totals 15 residues. Germline values: CDR1 SGHRS, CDR2 YFSETQ. V lost 1 base, J lost 1 base, and 8 bases lay in between. CDR3 sequence reads: CASSLLLQNTGELFF. The CDR3 coding sequence is TGCGCCAGCAGCTTGCTATTACAGAACACCGGGGAGCTGTTTTTT.

The sample holds one count of this clone. The rearrangement joins TRBV5-1 to TRBJ2-5, with a tentative D call TRBD2 (6 bases). V was trimmed by 4 bases and J by 1 base, leaving 23 bases between them. The CDR3 is 18 amino acids. CDR1 SGHRS and CDR2 YFSETQ come from the germline V gene. This CDR3 reads CASSPWWGSGSLQETQYF. Written as DNA, the CDR3 is TGCGCCAGCAGCCCCTGGTGGGGTAGCGGAAGCCTCCAAGAGACCCAGTACTTC.

A remark on this clone: At one end, the junction sequence differs from germline, possibly due to a read error. V and J are TRBV2 and TRBJ1-4; TRBD1 is a possible D gene (5 bases). This CDR3 contains 12 residues. CDR1 is SNHLY and CDR2 is FYNNEI in the germline V gene. CDR3 sequence (DNA): TGTGCCAGCAGTGAAGCCAAGGTGGCCAGGGACTTT. Its protein product is CASSEAKVARDF.

The V call is TRBV7-6, the J call TRBJ1-1; perhaps TRBD1 as D (5 bases). This CDR3 has 14 residues. Germline V CDR1 and CDR2: SGHVS, FNYEAQ. The ends were cut back, 2 bases at V and 4 bases at J, with 11 bases in the middle. The CDR3 loop reads CASSLMSGGTEAFF. The CDR3 region has the DNA TGTGCCAGCAGCTTAATGAGTGGGGGCACTGAAGCTTTCTTT.

The V and J genes are TRBV5-1 and TRBJ2-7, with 7 bases fitting TRBD2. This CDR3 contains 13 residues. The V gene's germline CDR1 is SGHRS and CDR2 YFSETQ. V trimming: 1 base; J trimming: 6 bases; junction bases outside the gene matches: 4. This CDR3 reads CASSLFSSGEQYF. CDR3 nucleotides: TGCGCCAGCAGCTTGTTTTCTAGCGGCGAGCAGTACTTC. Full variable domain (missing parts from reference TRBV5-1 and TRBJ2-7): KAGVTQTPRYLIKTRGQQVTLSCSPISGHRSVSWYQQTPGQGLQFLFEYFSETQRNKGNFPGRFSGRQFSNSRSEMNVSTLELGDSALYLCASSLFSSGEQYFGPGTRLTVT.

The chain joins TRBV7-9 to TRBJ1-1; D might be TRBD1 (5 bases). V lost 4 bases to trimming and J lost 1 base, with 13 bases between them. The V gene's germline CDR1 is SEHNR and CDR2 FQNEAQ (reference sequence). The CDR3 consists of 15 residues. This CDR3 is CASSSPGGGNTEAFF. The CDR3 bases are TGTGCCAGCAGCTCCCCCGGGGGTGGGAACACTGAAGCTTTCTTT.

The chain links TRBV9 to TRBJ2-1; no clear D. The ends were cut back, 0 bases at V and 0 bases at J, with 7 bases in the middle. There are 15 residues in the CDR3. Germline-derived CDR1 and CDR2 are SGDLS and YYNGEE. The CDR3 loop reads CASSVDSSSYNEQFF. As DNA, the CDR3 is TGTGCCAGCAGCGTAGATAGTAGCTCCTACAATGAGCAGTTCTTC.

A few counts support this clone. The rearrangement joins TRBV2 to TRBJ1-6; 9 bases match TRBD1. The CDR3 loop spans 19 amino acids. Trimming removed 6 bases from V and 0 bases from J; junction bases left unmatched: 12. Germline assignment: CDR1 SNHLY and CDR2 FYNNEI. CDR3 region: CASSSLFGTGSSYNSPLHF. Written as DNA, the CDR3 is TGTGCCAGCAGCTCCTTGTTCGGGACAGGGAGCTCCTATAATTCACCCCTCCACTTT.

The CDR3 DNA reads TGTGCCAGCAGTGTTACTAGCGGGAGGTACAATGAGCAGTTCTTC. As protein: CASSVTSGRYNEQFF. The chain uses TRBV2 and TRBJ2-1, with 12 positions matching TRBD2. Trimming took 4 bases from V and 4 from J; bases not matched to a gene: 2. The germline CDR1 and CDR2 sequences are SNHLY and FYNNEI. The CDR3 contains 15 residues.

The J gene is TRBJ1-4, the V gene TRBV15; tentatively, D is TRBD1 (6 bases). Germline assignment: CDR1 LNHNV and CDR2 YYDKDF (reference sequence). The CDR3 has 15 residues. Between the trimmed V and J ends, which lost 1 base and 3 bases, there was a span of 9 bases. CDR3 nucleotides: TGTGCCACCAGCAGAGTGGGGGGCTCTAATGAAAAACTGTTTTTT. Amino acid sequence: CATSRVGGSNEKLFF. Full variable domain (rest looked up from reference TRBV15 and TRBJ1-4): DAMVIQNPRYQVTQFGKPVTLSCSQTLNHNVMYWYQQKSSQAPKLLFHYYDKDFNNEADTPDNFQSRRPNTSFCFLDIRSPGLGDTAMYLCATSRVGGSNEKLFFGSGTQLSVL.

The V and J genes are TRBV28 and TRBJ1-4; D call uncertain. Germline CDR1 MDHEN, CDR2 SYDVKM. This CDR3 has 15 amino acids. V was cut by 2 bases and J by 4 bases, with 11 bases left in between. The CDR3 loop reads CASSLPGPFNEKLFF. The CDR3 DNA sequence: TGTGCCAGCAGTTTACCCGGGCCCTTTAATGAAAAACTGTTTTTT.

J is TRBJ2-7 and V is TRBV7-9, with TRBD2 matching over 8 bases. Germline trimming cut 5 bases from V and 7 bases from J; bases unmatched to any gene: 13. The germline gives CDR1 SEHNR, CDR2 FQNEAQ (reference sequence). There are 15 residues in the CDR3. As DNA, the CDR3 is TGTGCCAGCAGCAATATCATCGGGAGGGTGGAAGAGCAGTACTTC. Protein product: CASSNIIGRVEEQYF.

The chain joins TRBV27 to TRBJ2-7; 11 nucleotides align to TRBD2. The CDR3 has 18 amino acids. Per the germline V gene, CDR1 is MNHEY and CDR2 is SMNVEV (reference sequence). V was pared by 2 bases and J by 2 bases, with 11 bases of the junction left unmatched. This chain's CDR3 is CASSLGLAGGPSPYEQYF. CDR3 DNA sequence: TGTGCCAGCAGTTTAGGGCTAGCGGGAGGCCCATCACCCTACGAGCAGTACTTC.

The chain is built from TRBV19 and TRBJ2-1; 12 positions agree with TRBD2. The CDR3 covers 16 residues. V shed 5 bases, J shed 8 bases, and the junction held 10 bases outside the gene matches. Germline CDR1 reads LNHDA; CDR2 reads SQIVND (reference sequence). DNA for the CDR3: TGTGCCAGTAGTCCGACTAGCGGGAGCGTCGGATATGAGCAGTTCTTC. This encodes CASSPTSGSVGYEQFF.

The rearrangement links TRBV6-5 to TRBJ1-1, with 9 bases that match TRBD1. With V trimmed by 1 base and J by 8 bases, 8 bases remained unmatched. This CDR3 contains 15 residues. CDR1 MNHEY and CDR2 SVGAGI come from the germline V gene. The CDR3 sequence: CASSYFGTGQGEAFF. In DNA form, the CDR3 reads TGTGCCAGCAGTTACTTTGGGACAGGGCAGGGGGAAGCTTTCTTT.

Written as DNA, the CDR3 is TGCGCCAGCAGCTTGGGCGGACAGGGGGCGCACAATGAGCAGTTCTTC. Translating it yields CASSLGGQGAHNEQFF. V and J are TRBV5-1 and TRBJ2-1; TRBD1 matches at 11 bases. Germline trimming cut 0 bases from V and 5 bases from J; bases unmatched to any gene: 4. The V gene's germline CDR1 is SGHRS and CDR2 YFSETQ. The CDR3 extends over 16 amino acids.

V is TRBV5-1 and J is TRBJ2-4; 8 bases are shared with TRBD1. The CDR3 totals 16 residues. The ends lost 0 bases at V and 4 bases at J; junction bases unmatched: 6. Germline V CDR1 and CDR2: SGHRS, YFSETQ. The CDR3 spells CASSLEPGTGKNIQYF. The CDR3 DNA sequence: TGCGCCAGCAGCTTGGAACCAGGGACAGGTAAAAACATTCAGTACTTC.